This T cell receptor (beta chain) was found in a study of beta chain features in type 1 diabetes. This clone was seen a handful of times. Antigen specificity is unknown. The study's findings and limits: Patients with Type 1 diabetes showed moderately but significantly shorter TCRB CDR3s in all four CD4+ subsets.

The whole isolated RNA underwent reverse transcription, so sequencing captured expressed TCRB transcripts. Produced via immunoSEQ multiplex PCR; TCRdb's table is partial and in-frame only. The sample includes around 140,000 clones, around 10% of them seen just once. The germline CDR1 and CDR2 sequences are SNHLY and FYNNEI. Losses at the gene ends were 4 bases for V and 2 bases for J; bases not matched to a gene: 3. The CDR3 runs 14 residues. This TCR came from a young man with type 1 diabetes. This chain joins TRBV2 and TRBJ2-7; TRBD1 agrees at 9 bases. Sequencing was performed on central memory CD4+ T cells from blood. In DNA, the CDR3 is TGTGCCAGCAGTGGGACAGGGGTACCCTACGAGCAGTACTTC. It codes for CASSGTGVPYEQYF.